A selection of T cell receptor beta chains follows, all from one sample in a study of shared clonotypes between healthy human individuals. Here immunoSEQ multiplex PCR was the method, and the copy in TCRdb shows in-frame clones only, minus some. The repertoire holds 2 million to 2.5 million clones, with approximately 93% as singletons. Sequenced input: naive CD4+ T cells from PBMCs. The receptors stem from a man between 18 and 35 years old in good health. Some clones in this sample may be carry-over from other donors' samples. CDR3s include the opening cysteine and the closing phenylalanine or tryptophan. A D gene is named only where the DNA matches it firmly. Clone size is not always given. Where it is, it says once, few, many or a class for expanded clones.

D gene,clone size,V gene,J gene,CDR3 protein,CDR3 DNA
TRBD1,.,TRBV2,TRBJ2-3,CASSRDRATDTQYF,TGTGCCAGCAGTAGGGACAGGGCCACAGATACGCAGTATTTT
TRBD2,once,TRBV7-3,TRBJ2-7,CASSLTAGESYEQYF,TGTGCCAGCAGCCTAACCGCGGGGGAATCCTACGAGCAGTACTTC
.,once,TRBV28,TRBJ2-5,CASSLYAGTLMHDQYF,TGTGCCAGCAGTTTATATGCTGGGACGCTCATGCACGACCAGTACTTC
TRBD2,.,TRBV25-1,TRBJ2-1,CASGGLAGYNEQFF,TGTGCCAGCGGGGGACTAGCGGGATACAATGAGCAGTTCTTC
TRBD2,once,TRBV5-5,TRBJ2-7,CASSPGTTSEQYF,TGTGCCAGCAGCCCCGGGACTACGAGCGAGCAGTACTTC
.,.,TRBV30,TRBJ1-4,CALDSEDEKLFF,TGTGCCCTGGACAGCGAAGATGAAAAACTGTTTTTT
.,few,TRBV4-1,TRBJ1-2,CASSQPGANYGYTF,TGCGCCAGCAGCCAACCAGGGGCCAACTATGGCTACACCTTC
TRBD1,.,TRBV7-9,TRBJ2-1,CASSLGKQGSYNEQFF,TGTGCCAGCAGCTTGGGAAAACAGGGGTCGTACAATGAGCAGTTCTTC
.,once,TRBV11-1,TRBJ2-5,CASSPGLQETQYF,TGTGCCAGCAGCCCGGGATTACAAGAGACCCAGTACTTC
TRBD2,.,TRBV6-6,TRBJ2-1,CASTSRVAGVYNEQFF,TGTGCCAGCACCTCGCGAGTAGCGGGAGTATACAATGAGCAGTTCTTC
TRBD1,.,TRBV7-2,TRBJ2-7,CASSSAGQELYEQYF,TGTGCCAGCAGCTCAGCCGGACAGGAGCTCTACGAGCAGTACTTC
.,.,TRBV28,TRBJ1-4,CASSLRAWKIATNEKLFF,TGTGCCAGCAGCCTCCGGGCTTGGAAGATTGCAACTAATGAAAAACTGTTTTTT
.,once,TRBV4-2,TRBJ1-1,CASSQPRGGTEAFF,TGTGCCAGCAGCCAGCCTCGGGGTGGTACTGAAGCTTTCTTT
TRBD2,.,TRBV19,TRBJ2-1,CASSAPWREGLDEQFF,TGTGCCAGTAGTGCCCCGTGGCGGGAGGGCCTGGATGAGCAGTTCTTC
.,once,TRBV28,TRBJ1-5,CASSLDRLSNQPQHF,TGTGCCAGCAGTTTAGACAGACTTAGCAATCAGCCCCAGCATTTT
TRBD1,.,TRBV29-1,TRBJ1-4,CSVEDRQGATNEKLFF,TGCAGCGTTGAAGATCGACAGGGTGCAACTAATGAAAAACTGTTTTTT
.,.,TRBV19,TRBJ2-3,CASTPRPGSTDTQYF,TGTGCCAGTACCCCTCGGCCTGGTAGCACAGATACGCAGTATTTT
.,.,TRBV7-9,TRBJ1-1,CASSFGGNTEAFF,TGTGCCAGCAGCTTCGGTGGGAACACTGAAGCTTTCTTT
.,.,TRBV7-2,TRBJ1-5,CASSLAGTGNQPQHF,TGTGCCAGCAGCTTAGCCGGGACGGGAAATCAGCCCCAGCATTTT
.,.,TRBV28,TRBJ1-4,CASSPTPGGRGEKLFF,TGTGCCAGCAGTCCGACCCCCGGGGGAAGGGGAGAAAAACTGTTTTTT
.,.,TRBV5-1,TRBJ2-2,CASSLDTSNTGELFF,TGCGCCAGCAGCTTGGACACCTCGAACACCGGGGAGCTGTTTTTT
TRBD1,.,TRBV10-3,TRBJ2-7,CAISQTGGDYEQYF,TGTGCCATCAGCCAGACAGGGGGGGACTACGAGCAGTACTTC
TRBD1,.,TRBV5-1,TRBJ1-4,CASSPGQGVEKLFF,TGCGCCAGCAGCCCAGGACAGGGGGTAGAAAAACTGTTTTTT
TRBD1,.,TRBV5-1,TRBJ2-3,CASSPQGAHITDTQYF,TGCGCCAGCAGCCCCCAGGGGGCGCATATAACAGATACGCAGTATTTT
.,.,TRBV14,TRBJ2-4,CASSQAGSGIQYF,TGTGCCAGCAGCCAAGCCGGGAGCGGCATTCAGTACTTC
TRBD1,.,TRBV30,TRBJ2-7,CAWDREPYGQYF,TGTGCCTGGGACAGGGAGCCCTATGGGCAGTACTTC
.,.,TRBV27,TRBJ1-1,CASSPTSNVAFF,TGTGCCAGCAGTCCCACCTCGAACGTAGCTTTCTTT
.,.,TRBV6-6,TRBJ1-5,CASSPDSSNQPQHF,TGTGCCAGCAGCCCAGACAGTAGCAATCAGCCCCAGCATTTT
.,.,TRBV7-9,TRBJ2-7,CASSRDPLFSNRYEQYF,TGTGCCAGCAGCCGGGACCCGCTTTTCTCAAATCGCTACGAGCAGTACTTC
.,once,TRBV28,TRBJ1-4,CASSNGGEREKLFF,TGTGCCAGCAGCAACGGGGGGGAACGAGAAAAACTGTTTTTT
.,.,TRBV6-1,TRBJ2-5,CASSSWGIETQYF,TGTGCCAGCAGTTCGTGGGGAATCGAGACCCAGTACTTC
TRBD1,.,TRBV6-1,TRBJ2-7,CASRRTGGHNEQYF,TGTGCCAGCAGAAGGACAGGGGGTCACAACGAGCAGTACTTC
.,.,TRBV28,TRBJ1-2,CASSLIRANYGYTF,TGTGCCAGCAGTTTAATCCGGGCTAACTATGGCTACACCTTC
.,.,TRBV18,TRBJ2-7,CASSPGPYEQYF,TGTGCCAGCTCACCTGGACCCTACGAGCAGTACTTC
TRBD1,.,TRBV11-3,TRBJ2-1,CASSQDRAPYNEQFF,TGTGCCAGCAGTCAGGACAGGGCCCCCTACAATGAGCAGTTCTTC
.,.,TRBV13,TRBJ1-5,CASSLGRSNQPQHF,TGTGCCAGCAGCTTAGGGAGAAGCAATCAGCCCCAGCATTTT
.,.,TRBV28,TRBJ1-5,CASSPPQGNQPQHF,TGTGCCAGCAGCCCCCCTCAGGGGAATCAGCCCCAGCATTTT
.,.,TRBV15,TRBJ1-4,CATSLTAGPSNEKLFF,TGTGCCACCAGCCTTACTGCAGGGCCGTCTAATGAAAAACTGTTTTTT
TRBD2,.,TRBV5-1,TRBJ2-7,CASSQGTSGTEYEQYF,TGCGCCAGCAGCCAAGGGACTAGCGGGACGGAGTACGAGCAGTACTTC
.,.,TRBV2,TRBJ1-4,CASTISGGGEKLFF,TGTGCCAGCACTATTTCCGGGGGCGGTGAAAAACTGTTTTTT
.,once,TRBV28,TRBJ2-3,CASSRGRDTQYF,TGTGCCAGCAGTCGGGGGCGAGATACGCAGTATTTT
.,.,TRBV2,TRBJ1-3,CASSEMGVSGNTIYF,TGTGCCAGCAGTGAAATGGGTGTCTCTGGAAACACCATATATTTT
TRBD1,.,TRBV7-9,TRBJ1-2,CASSSGTGGNYGYTF,TGTGCCAGCAGCTCCGGGACAGGGGGCAACTATGGCTACACCTTC
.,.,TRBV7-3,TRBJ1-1,CASSLFQGITEAFF,TGTGCCAGCAGCTTATTCCAGGGTATAACTGAAGCTTTCTTT
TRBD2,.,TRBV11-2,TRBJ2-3,CASSLGTSADTQYF,TGTGCCAGCAGCTTAGGGACTAGCGCAGATACGCAGTATTTT
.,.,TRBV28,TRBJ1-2,CASTSHNRESTF,TGTGCCAGCACCTCACACAACCGGGAAAGCACCTTC
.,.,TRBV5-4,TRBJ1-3,CASSFPSGNTIYF,TGTGCCAGCAGCTTTCCCTCTGGAAACACCATATATTTT
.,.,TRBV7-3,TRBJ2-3,CASSLSIGEATDTQYF,TGTGCCAGCAGCTTAAGCATCGGGGAAGCCACAGATACGCAGTATTTT
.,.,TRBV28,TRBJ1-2,CASRMGRIFYGYTF,TGTGCCAGCAGGATGGGACGGATTTTTTATGGCTACACCTTC
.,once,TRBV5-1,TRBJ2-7,CASTLEDPSSYEQYF,TGCGCCAGCACCTTGGAGGACCCTAGCTCCTACGAGCAGTACTTC